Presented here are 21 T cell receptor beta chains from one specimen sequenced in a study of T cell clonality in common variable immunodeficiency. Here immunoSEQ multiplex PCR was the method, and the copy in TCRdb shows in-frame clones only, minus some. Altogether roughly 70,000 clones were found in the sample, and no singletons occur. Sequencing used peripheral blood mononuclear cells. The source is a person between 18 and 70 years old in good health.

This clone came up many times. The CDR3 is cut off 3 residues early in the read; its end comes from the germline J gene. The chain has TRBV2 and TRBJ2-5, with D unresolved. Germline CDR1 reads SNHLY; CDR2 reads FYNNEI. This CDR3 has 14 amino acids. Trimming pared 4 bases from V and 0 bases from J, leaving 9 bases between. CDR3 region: CASSGQHYQETQYF. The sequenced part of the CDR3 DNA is TGTGCCAGCAGTGGGCAACATTACCAAGAGACC.

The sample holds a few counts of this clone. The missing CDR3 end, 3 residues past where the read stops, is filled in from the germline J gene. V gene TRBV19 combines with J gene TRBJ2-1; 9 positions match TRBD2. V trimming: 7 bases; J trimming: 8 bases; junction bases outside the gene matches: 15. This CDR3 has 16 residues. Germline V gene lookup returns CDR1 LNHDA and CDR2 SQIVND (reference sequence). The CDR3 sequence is CASKLAGLSLVDEQFF. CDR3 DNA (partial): TGTGCCAGTAAGCTAGCGGGGCTATCCTTGGTCGATGAG.

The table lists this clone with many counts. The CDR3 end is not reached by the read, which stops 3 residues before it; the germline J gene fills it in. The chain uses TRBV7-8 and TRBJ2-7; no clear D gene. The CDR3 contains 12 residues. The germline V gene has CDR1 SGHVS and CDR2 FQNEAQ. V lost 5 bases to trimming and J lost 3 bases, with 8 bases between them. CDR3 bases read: TGTGCCAGCAGCCATGACAACTACGAG. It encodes CASSHDNYE. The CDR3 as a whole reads CASSHDNYEQYF. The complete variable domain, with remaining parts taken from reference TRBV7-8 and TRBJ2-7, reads GAGVSQSPRYKVAKRGQDVALRCDPISGHVSLFWYQQALGQGPEFLTYFQNEAQLDKSGLPSDRFFAERPEGSVSTLKIQRTQQEDSAVYLCASSHDNYEQYFGPGTRLTVT.

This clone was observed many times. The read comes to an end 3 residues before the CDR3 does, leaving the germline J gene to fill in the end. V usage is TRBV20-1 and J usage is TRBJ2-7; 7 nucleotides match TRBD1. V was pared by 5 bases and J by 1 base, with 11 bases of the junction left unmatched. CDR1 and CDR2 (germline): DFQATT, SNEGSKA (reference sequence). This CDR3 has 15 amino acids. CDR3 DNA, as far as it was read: TGCAGTGCTGCCTCCCTTGGACAGGAGTCCTACGAG. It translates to CSAASLGQESYE. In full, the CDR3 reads CSAASLGQESYEQYF.

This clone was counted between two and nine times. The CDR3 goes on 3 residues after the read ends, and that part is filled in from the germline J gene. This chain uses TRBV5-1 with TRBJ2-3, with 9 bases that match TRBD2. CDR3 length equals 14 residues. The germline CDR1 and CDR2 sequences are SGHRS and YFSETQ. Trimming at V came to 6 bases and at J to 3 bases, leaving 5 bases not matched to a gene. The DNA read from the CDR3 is TGCGCCAGCACCAGCGGGGGGTTGACAGATACG. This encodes CASTSGGLTDT. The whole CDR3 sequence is CASTSGGLTDTQYF.

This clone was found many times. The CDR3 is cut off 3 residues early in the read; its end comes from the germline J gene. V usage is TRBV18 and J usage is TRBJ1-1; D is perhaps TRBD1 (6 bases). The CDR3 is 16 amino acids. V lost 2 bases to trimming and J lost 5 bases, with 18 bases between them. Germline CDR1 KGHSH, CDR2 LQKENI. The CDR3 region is CASSPLQGGRQTEAFF. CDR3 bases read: TGTGCCAGCTCACCATTACAGGGTGGTCGCCAAACTGAA.

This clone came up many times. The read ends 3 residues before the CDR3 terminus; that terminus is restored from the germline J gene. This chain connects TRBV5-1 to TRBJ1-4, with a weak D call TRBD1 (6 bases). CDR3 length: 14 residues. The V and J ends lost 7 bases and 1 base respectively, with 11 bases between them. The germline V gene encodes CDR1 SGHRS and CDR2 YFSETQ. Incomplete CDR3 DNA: TGCGCCAGCGGATTACAGGGAACTAATGAAAAA. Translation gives CASGLQGTNEK. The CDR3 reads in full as CASGLQGTNEKLFF.

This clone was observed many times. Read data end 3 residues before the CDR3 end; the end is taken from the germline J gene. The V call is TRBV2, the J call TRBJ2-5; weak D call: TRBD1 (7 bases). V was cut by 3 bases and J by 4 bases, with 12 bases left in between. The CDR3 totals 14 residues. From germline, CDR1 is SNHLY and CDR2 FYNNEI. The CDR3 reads CASSEWQGGETQYF. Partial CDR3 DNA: TGTGCCAGCAGTGAGTGGCAGGGGGGAGAGACC.

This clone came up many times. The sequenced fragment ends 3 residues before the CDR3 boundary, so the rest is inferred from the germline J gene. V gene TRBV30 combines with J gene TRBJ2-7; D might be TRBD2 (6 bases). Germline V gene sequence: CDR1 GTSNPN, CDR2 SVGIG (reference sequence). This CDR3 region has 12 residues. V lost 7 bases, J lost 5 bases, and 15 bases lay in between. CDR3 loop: CASRLDRHEQYF. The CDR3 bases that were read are TGTGCCTCCCGACTAGACCGTCACGAG. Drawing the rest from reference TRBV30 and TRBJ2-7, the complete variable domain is SQTIHQWPATLVQPVGSPLSLECTVEGTSNPNLYWYRQAAGRGLQLLFYSVGIGQISSEVPQNLSASRPQDRQFILSSKKLLLSDSGFYLCASRLDRHEQYFGPGTRLTVT.

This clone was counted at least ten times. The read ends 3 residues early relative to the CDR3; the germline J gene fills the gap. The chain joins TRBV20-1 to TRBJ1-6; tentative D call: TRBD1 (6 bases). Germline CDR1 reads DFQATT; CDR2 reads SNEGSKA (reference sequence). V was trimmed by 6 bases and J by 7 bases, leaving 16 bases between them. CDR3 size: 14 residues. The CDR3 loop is CSAYQRGGNSPLHF. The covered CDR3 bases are TGCAGTGCCTACCAAAGAGGGGGAAATTCACCC.

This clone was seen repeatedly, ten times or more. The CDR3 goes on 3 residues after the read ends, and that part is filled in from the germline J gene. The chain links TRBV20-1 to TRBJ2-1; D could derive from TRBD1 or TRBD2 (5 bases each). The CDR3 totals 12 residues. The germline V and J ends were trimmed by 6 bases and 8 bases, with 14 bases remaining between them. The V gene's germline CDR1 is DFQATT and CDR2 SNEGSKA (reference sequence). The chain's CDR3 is CSATIQGDEQFF. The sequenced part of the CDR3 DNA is TGCAGTGCCACCATCCAGGGAGATGAG.

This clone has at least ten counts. The sequenced part of the CDR3 DNA is TGCGCCAGCAGCTTACCTACCGGGACAGGGGACAATGAG. Its protein product is CASSLPTGTGDNE. The CDR3 in its entirety is CASSLPTGTGDNEQFF. V is TRBV5-1 and J is TRBJ2-1; TRBD1 aligns across 10 bases. The observed sequence ends 3 residues before the CDR3 terminus, with the missing tail filled in from the germline J gene. V dropped 2 bases and J dropped 5; count of bases not matched to a gene: 7. Looked up from germline, CDR1 is SGHRS and CDR2 is YFSETQ. The CDR3 runs 16 residues.

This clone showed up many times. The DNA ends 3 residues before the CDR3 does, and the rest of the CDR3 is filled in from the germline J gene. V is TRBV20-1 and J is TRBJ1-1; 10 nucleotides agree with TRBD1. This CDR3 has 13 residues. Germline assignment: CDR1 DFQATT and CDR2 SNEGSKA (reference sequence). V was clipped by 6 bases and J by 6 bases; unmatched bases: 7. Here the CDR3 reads CSARDRGGSEAFF. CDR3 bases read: TGCAGTGCGAGGGACAGGGGAGGATCTGAA.

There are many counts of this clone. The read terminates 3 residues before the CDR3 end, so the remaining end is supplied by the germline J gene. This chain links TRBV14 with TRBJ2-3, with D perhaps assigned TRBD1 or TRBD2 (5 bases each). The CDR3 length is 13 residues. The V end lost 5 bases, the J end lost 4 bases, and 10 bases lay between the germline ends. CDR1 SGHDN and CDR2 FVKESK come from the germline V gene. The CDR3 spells CASSFQGADTQYF. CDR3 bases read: TGTGCCAGCAGCTTTCAGGGAGCAGATACG.

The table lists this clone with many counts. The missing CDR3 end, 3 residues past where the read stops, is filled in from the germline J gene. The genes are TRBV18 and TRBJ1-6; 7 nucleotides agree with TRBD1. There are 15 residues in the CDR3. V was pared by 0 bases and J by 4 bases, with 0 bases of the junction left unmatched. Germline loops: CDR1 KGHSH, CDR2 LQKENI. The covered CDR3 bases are TGTGCCAGCTCACCACCGACAGGGTATAATTCACCC. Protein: CASSPPTGYNSP. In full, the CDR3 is CASSPPTGYNSPLHF.

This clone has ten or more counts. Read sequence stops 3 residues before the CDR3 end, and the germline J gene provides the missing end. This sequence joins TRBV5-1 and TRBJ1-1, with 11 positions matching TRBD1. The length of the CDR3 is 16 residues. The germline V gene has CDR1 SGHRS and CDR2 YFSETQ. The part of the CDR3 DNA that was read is TGCGCCAGCAGCGTCTACTCCGGGACAGGGGGGTATCAA. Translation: CASSVYSGTGGYQ. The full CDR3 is CASSVYSGTGGYQAFF.

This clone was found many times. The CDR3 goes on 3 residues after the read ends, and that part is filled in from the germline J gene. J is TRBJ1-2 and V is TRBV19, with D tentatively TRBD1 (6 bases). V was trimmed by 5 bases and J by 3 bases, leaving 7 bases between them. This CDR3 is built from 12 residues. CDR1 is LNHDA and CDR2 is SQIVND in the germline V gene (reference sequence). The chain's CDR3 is CASSWTDYGYTF. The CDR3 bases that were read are TGTGCCAGTAGTTGGACAGACTATGGC.

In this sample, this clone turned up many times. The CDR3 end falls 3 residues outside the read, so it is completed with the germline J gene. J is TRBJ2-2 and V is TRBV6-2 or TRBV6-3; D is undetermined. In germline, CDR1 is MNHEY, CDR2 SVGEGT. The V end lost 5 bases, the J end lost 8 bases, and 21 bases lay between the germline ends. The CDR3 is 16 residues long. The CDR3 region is CASSRPTSAGAGELFF. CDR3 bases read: TGTGCCAGCAGTAGACCAACCAGCGCCGGTGCAGGGGAG.

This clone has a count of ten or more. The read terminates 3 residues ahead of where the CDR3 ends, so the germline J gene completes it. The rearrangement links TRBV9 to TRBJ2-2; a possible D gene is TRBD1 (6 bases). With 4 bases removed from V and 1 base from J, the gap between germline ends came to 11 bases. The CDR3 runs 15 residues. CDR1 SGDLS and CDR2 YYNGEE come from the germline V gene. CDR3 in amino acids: CASSPGHMNTGELFF. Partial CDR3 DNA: TGTGCCAGCAGCCCGGGACATATGAACACCGGGGAG.

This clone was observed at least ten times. CDR3 DNA, as far as it was read: TGTGCCAGCAGTCCTGGACAGTATCAAGAGACC. Translated, it gives CASSPGQYQET. The whole CDR3 region reads CASSPGQYQETQYF. J is TRBJ2-5 and V is TRBV7-9; D might be TRBD1 (6 bases). The CDR3 end is not reached by the read, which stops 3 residues before it; the germline J gene fills it in. V lost 6 bases to trimming and J lost 2 bases, with 13 bases between them. CDR1 and CDR2 (germline): SEHNR, FQNEAQ (reference sequence). The CDR3 length is 14 residues.

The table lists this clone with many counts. Partial CDR3 DNA: TGTGCCAGCAGTGAAGCCCACCCACCCTATAGCAATCAGCCC. Translation: CASSEAHPPYSNQP. The complete CDR3 protein is CASSEAHPPYSNQPQHF. The J gene is TRBJ1-5, the V gene TRBV6-1, with D unresolved. The CDR3 is cut off 3 residues early in the read; its end comes from the germline J gene. The CDR3 loop spans 17 amino acids. CDR1 and CDR2 (germline): MNHNS, SASEGT. Trimming removed 0 bases at V and 0 bases at J, with 12 bases between.